This is a list of T cell receptor beta chains from one sample in a study of monozygotic twins with inflammatory bowel disease. TCRdb re-called the 5' RACE reads; one entry per CDR3 protein, DNA not given. The table lists some 300,000 distinct CDR3 sequences. What was sequenced was blood. These receptors all come from a human donor with ulcerative colitis or Crohn's disease, or a healthy co-twin of an affected twin (not recorded which). CDR3s include the opening cysteine and the closing phenylalanine or tryptophan.

V gene	J gene	CDR3 length	CDR3 protein
TRBV5-1	TRBJ1-2	13	CASRLGRQYGYTF
TRBV28	TRBJ2-1	13	CASWDGTYNEQFF
TRBV28	TRBJ2-7	13	CASSPVGVYEQYF
TRBV10-3	TRBJ2-5	15	CAISESGGVQETQYF
TRBV5-1	TRBJ2-7	17	CASSLAKMTGGRGEQYF
TRBV6-1	TRBJ2-7	16	CASKKLATGRAYEQYF
TRBV25-1	TRBJ2-7	14	CASSGDTTLGEQYF
TRBV6-2/TRBV6-3	TRBJ2-3	17	CASSRILQVQGTDTQYF
TRBV7-2	TRBJ1-2	17	CASSSIGAGHNDYGYTF
TRBV11-3	TRBJ2-1	16	CASSLGGTSGANEQFF
TRBV5-1	TRBJ2-1	17	CASSLVLSGQGGDEQFF
TRBV5-6	TRBJ2-1	16	CASSLADGTGYNEQFF
TRBV7-8	TRBJ1-6	18	CASSLASWQPADRSPLHF
TRBV5-1	TRBJ2-5	12	CASSFTGETQYF
TRBV7-2	TRBJ2-3	14	CASSPWGRGPQQYF